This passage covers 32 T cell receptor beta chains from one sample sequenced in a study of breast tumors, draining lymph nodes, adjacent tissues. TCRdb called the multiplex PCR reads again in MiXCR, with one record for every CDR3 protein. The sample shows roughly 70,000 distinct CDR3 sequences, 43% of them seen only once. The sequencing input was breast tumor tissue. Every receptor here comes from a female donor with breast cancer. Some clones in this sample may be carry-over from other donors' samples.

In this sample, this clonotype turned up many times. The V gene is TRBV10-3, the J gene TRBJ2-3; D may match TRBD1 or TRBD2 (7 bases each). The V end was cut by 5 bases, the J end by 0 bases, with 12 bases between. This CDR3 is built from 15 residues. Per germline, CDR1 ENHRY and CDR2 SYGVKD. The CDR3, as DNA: TGTGCCATCAGTCCCAGGGGGGGGAGCACAGATACGCAGTATTTT. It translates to CAISPRGGSTDTQYF.

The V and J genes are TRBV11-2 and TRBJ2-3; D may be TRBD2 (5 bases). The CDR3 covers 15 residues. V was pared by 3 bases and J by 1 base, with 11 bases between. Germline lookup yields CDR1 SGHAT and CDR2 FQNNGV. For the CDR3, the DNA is TGTGCCAGCAGCTTCGGAGGACTGGGCACAGATACGCAGTATTTT. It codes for CASSFGGLGTDTQYF.

CDR3 sequence (DNA): TGCAGTGCTATGGCAGGGGAGGAAGTCGAGCAGTACTTC. Its protein is CSAMAGEEVEQYF. The V call is TRBV20-1, the J call TRBJ2-7; TRBD1 or TRBD2 may be the D gene (6 bases each). The CDR3 length is 13 residues. Germline values: CDR1 DFQATT, CDR2 SNEGSKA (reference sequence). Between the trimmed V and J ends, which lost 4 bases and 6 bases, there was a span of 16 bases.

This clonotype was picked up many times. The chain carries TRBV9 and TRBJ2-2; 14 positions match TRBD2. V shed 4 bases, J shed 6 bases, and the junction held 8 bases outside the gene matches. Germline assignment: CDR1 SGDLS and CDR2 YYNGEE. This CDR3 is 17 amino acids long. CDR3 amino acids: CASSPGGLAGAAGELFF. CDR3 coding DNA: TGTGCCAGCAGCCCAGGGGGACTAGCGGGAGCGGCCGGGGAGCTGTTTTTT.

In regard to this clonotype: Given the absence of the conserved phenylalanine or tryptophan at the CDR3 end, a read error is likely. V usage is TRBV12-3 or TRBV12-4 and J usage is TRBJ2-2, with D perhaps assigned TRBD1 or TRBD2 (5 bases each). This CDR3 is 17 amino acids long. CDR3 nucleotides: TGTGCCAGCGGTTTAGCGTTTTCCAGGGCTGGCACCGGGGAGCTGTTTTCT. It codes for CASGLAFSRAGTGELFS.

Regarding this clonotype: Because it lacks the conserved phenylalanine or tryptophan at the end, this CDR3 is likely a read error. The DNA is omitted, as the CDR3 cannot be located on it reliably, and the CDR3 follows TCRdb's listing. This CDR3 is CSARDGLAG. The chain uses TRBV20-1 and TRBJ2-3; no DNA check was done on the table's D call, TRBD2. The CDR3 is 9 residues long, counting both termini. Germline loops: CDR1 DFQATT, CDR2 SNEGSKA (reference sequence).

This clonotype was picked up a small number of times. The CDR3 reads CSASSQGETQYF. CDR3 DNA: TGCAGTGCCAGCAGCCAGGGAGAGACCCAGTACTTC. The rearrangement uses TRBV20-1 and TRBJ2-5; possibly TRBD1 for D (5 bases). Germline loops: CDR1 DFQATT, CDR2 SNEGSKA (reference sequence). The CDR3 consists of 12 residues. The V end lost 6 bases, the J end lost 4 bases, and 12 bases lay between the germline ends.

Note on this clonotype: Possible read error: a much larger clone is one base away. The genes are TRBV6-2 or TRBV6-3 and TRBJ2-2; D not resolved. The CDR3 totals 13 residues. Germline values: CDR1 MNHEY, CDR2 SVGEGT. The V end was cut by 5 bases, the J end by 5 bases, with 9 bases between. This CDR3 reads CASSHLTTGELFF. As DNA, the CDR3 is TGTGCCAGCAGTCACCTTACAACCGGGGAGCTGTTTTTT.

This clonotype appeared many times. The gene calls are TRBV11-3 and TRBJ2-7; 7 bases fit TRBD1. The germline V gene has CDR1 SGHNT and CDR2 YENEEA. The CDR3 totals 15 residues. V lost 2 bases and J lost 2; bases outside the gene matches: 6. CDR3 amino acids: CASSLIGDSTYEQYF. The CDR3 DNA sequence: TGTGCCAGCAGCTTAATTGGGGACAGCACCTACGAGCAGTACTTC.

This CDR3 is CASSLESGAGVRELFF. CDR3 bases: TGTGCCAGCAGCTTAGAGTCGGGAGCGGGGGTACGTGAGCTGTTTTTT. This sequence joins TRBV7-6 and TRBJ2-2; 8 bases are shared with TRBD2. The CDR3 consists of 16 residues. Germline V CDR1 and CDR2: SGHVS, FNYEAQ. Trimming at V came to 1 base and at J to 11 bases, leaving 12 bases not matched to a gene.

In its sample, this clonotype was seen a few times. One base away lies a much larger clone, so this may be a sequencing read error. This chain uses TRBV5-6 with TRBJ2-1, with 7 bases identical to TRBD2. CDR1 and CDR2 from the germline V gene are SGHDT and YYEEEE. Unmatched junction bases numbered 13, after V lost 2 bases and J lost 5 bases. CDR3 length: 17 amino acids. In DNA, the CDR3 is TGTGCCAGCAGCTTCGGCGCTACCGGGAGGCTCAACAATGAGCAGTTCTTC. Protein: CASSFGATGRLNNEQFF. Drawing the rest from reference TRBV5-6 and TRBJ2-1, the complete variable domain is DAGVTQSPTHLIKTRGQQVTLRCSPKSGHDTVSWYQQALGQGPQFIFQYYEEEERQRGNFPDRFSGHQFPNYSSELNVNALLLGDSALYLCASSFGATGRLNNEQFFGPGTRLTVL.

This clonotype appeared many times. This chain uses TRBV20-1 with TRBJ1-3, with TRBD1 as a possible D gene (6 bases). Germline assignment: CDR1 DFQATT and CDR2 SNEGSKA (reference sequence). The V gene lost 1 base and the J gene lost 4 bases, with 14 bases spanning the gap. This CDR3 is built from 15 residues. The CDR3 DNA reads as TGCAGTGCTAGAGTTGCCAGGGGTTTCGGAAACACCATATATTTT. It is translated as CSARVARGFGNTIYF.

CDR3 region: CASRGGGSATNEKLFF. The CDR3 DNA is TGTGCCAGCAGGGGGGGGGGGAGCGCAACTAATGAAAAACTGTTTTTT. The gene calls are TRBV2 and TRBJ1-4; a weak D match, TRBD1 (5 bases). The germline gives CDR1 SNHLY, CDR2 FYNNEI. The CDR3 has 16 amino acids. Trimming removed 6 bases from V and 0 bases from J, with 14 bases in between.

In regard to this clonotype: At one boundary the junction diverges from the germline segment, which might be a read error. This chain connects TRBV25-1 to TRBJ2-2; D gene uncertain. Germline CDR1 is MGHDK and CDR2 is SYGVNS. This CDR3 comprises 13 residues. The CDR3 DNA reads TGCGCCAGCAAGGGCATCTACACCGGGGAGCTGTTTTTT. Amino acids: CASKGIYTGELFF.

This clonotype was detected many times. The CDR3 region is CASSLYRTPDTQYF. CDR3 DNA sequence: TGTGCCAGCAGCCTATATAGAACCCCAGATACGCAGTATTTT. The chain uses TRBV11-2 and TRBJ2-3; D ambiguous. CDR3 length: 14 residues. Germline-derived CDR1 and CDR2 are SGHAT and FQNNGV. Trimming removed 5 bases from V and 4 bases from J, with 13 bases in between.

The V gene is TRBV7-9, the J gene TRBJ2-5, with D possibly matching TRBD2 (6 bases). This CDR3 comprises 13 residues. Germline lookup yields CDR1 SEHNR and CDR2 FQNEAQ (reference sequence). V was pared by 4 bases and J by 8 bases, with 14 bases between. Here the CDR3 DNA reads TGTGCCAGCAGCTCCCTGGACGGGACTACCCAGTACTTC. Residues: CASSSLDGTTQYF.

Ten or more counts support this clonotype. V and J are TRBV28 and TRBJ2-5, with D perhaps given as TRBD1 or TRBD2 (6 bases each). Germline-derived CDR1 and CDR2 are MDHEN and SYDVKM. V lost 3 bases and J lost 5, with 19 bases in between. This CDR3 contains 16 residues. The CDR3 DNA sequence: TGTGCCAGCAGTTTGATAGGGGGGCGGATTTGGGAGACCCAGTACTTC. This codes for CASSLIGGRIWETQYF.

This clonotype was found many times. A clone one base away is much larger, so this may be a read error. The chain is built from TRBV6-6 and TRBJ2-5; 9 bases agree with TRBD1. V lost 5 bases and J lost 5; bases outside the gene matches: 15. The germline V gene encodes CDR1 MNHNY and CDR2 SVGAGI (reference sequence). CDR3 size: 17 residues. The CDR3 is CASSPGDRVQNGETQYF. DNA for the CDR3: TGTGCCAGCAGTCCAGGGGACAGGGTTCAGAATGGGGAGACCCAGTACTTC.

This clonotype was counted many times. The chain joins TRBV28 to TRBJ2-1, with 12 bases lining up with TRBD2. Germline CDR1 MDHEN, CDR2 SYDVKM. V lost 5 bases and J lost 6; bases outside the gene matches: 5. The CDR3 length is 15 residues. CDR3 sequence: CASSEASGGANEQFF. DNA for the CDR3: TGTGCCAGCAGTGAAGCTAGCGGGGGGGCCAATGAGCAGTTCTTC.

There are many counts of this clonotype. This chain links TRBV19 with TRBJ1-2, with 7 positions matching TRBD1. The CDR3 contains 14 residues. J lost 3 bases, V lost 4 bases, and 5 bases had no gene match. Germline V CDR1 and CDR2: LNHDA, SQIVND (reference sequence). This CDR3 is CASSTGQVYYGYTF. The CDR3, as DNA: TGTGCCAGTAGTACTGGACAGGTCTACTATGGCTACACCTTC.

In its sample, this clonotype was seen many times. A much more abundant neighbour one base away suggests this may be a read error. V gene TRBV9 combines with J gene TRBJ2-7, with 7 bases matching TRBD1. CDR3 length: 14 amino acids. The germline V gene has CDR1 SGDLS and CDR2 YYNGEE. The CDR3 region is CASSVGQGLYEQSF. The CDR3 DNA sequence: TGTGCCAGCAGCGTAGGACAGGGCCTCTACGAGCAGTCCTTC.

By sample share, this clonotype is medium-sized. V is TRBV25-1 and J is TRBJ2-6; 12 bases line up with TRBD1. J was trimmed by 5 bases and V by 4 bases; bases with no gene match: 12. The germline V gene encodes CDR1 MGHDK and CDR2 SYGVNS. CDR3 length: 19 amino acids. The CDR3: CASSASRGQGADRANVLTF. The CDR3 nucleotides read TGTGCCAGCAGTGCCTCCCGGGGACAGGGGGCTGATCGGGCCAACGTCCTGACTTTC. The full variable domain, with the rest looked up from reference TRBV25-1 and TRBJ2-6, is EADIYQTPRYLVIGTGKKITLECSQTMGHDKMYWYQQDPGMELHLIHYSYGVNSTEKGDLSSESTVSRIRTEHFPLTLESARPSHTSQYLCASSASRGQGADRANVLTFGAGSRLTVL.

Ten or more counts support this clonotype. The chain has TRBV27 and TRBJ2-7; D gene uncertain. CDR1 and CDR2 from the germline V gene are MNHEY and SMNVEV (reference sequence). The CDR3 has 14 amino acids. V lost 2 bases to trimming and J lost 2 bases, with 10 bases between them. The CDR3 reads CASSLTWTAYEQYF. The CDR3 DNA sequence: TGTGCCAGCAGTTTAACTTGGACGGCCTACGAGCAGTACTTC.

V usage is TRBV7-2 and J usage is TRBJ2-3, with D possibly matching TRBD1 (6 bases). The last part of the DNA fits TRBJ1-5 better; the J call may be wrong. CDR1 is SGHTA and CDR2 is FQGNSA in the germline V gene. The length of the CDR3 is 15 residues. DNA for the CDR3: TGTACCAGCAGCCCGGGACTAATGAGGACAGATACGCAGCATTTT. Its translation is CTSSPGLMRTDTQHF.

CDR3 region: CASSHRDRGGETQYF. The CDR3 bases are TGTGCCAGCAGTCACCGGGACAGGGGTGGAGAGACCCAGTACTTC. V and J are TRBV25-1 and TRBJ2-5, with TRBD1 identical over 10 bases. The germline V gene has CDR1 MGHDK and CDR2 SYGVNS. This CDR3 contains 15 residues. V gave up 5 bases and J gave up 4 bases; unmatched junction bases: 7.

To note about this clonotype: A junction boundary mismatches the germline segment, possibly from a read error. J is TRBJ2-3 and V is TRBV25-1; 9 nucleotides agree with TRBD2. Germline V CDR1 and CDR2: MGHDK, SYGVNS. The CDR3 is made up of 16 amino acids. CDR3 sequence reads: CASSESRAGGTDTQCF. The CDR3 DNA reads TGTGCCAGCAGTGAGTCTCGGGCGGGAGGGACAGATACGCAGTGTTTT.

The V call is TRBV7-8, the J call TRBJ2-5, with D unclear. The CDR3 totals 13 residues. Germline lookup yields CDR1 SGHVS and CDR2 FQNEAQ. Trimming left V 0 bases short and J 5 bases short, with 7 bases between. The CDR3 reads CASSLANHETQYF. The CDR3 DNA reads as TGTGCCAGCAGCTTAGCAAATCATGAGACCCAGTACTTC.

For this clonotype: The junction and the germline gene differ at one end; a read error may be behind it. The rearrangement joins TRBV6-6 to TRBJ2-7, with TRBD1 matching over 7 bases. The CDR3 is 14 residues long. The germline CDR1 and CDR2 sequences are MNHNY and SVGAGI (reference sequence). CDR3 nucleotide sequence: TGTGCCAACAGTCACCCAGGGGGTAGCTACGAGCAGTACTTT. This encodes CANSHPGGSYEQYF.

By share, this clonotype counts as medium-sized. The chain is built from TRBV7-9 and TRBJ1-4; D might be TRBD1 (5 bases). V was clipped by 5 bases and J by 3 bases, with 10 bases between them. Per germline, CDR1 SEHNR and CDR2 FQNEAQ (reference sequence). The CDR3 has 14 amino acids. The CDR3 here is CASSGTGPNEKLFF. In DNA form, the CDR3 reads TGTGCCAGCAGCGGAACAGGTCCTAATGAAAAACTGTTTTTT.

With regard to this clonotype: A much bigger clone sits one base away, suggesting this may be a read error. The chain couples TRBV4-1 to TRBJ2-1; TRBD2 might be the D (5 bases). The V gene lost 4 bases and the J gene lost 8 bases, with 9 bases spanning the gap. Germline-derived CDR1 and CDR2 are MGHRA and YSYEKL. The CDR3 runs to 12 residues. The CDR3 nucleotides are TGCGCCAGCAGCCCAGTGCGGGATGAGCAGTTCTTC. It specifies CASSPVRDEQFF.

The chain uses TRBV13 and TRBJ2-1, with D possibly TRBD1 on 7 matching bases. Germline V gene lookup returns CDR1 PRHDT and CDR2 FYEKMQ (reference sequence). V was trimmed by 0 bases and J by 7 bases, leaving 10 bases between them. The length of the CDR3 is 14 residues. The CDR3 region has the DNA TGTGCCAGCAGCTTAGGGACAGGGAGGAATGAGCAGTTCTTC. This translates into CASSLGTGRNEQFF.

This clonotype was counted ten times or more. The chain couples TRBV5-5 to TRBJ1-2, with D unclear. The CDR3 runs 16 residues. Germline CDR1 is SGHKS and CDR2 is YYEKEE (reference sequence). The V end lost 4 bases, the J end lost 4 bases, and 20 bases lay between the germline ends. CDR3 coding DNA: TGTGCCAGCAGCCCACCAGAACCAAGGATAGGCTATGGCTACACCTTC. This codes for CASSPPEPRIGYGYTF.